The 4 T cell receptor beta chains listed next were all sequenced from one sample in a study of blood T cell repertoires in COVID-19 (dated by TCRdb to the early 2020s). Library generation was performed with the immunoSEQ multiplex PCR assay. Imported from immuneACCESS, the table was reduced by TCRdb to in-frame sequences with V and J called. These copies leave out some clones; in studies compared against another copy, an unresolved V gene accounts for under half, and the cause of the remainder is not known. The sample yields approximately 300,000 clones; 90% were counted once. The ten largest clones take up 3.5% to 4.5% of the sample. The sample taken for sequencing was PBMCs or T cells enriched from blood (not recorded which). The receptors were gathered from a woman in her late teens or twenties with acute COVID-19.

Here the CDR3 DNA reads TGTGCCAGTAGTGTTGGCGGTTCGCGGAACATTCAGTACTTC. It translates to CASSVGGSRNIQYF. The J gene is TRBJ2-4, the V gene TRBV19; D not resolved. Trimming stripped 5 bases from V and 7 bases from J, with 15 bases between. CDR3 length: 14 amino acids. Looked up from germline, CDR1 is LNHDA and CDR2 is SQIVND (reference sequence). Looking up the rest from reference TRBV19 and TRBJ2-4 gives the full variable domain: DGGITQSPKYLFRKEGQNVTLSCEQNLNHDAMYWYRQDPGQGLRLIYYSQIVNDFQKGDIAEGYSVSREKKESFPLTVTSAQKNPTAFYLCASSVGGSRNIQYFGAGTRLSVL.

The chain joins TRBV9 to TRBJ2-5; D possibly corresponds to TRBD1 (5 bases). Germline lookup yields CDR1 SGDLS and CDR2 YYNGEE. Deletions cut 2 bases from V and 3 bases from J, with 11 bases between. This CDR3 contains 14 residues. The CDR3 nucleotides read TGTGCCAGCAGCGTCCAAGGGGCAGAAGAGACCCAGTACTTC. Residues: CASSVQGAEETQYF.

The V gene is TRBV10-2, the J gene TRBJ1-2; a possible D gene is TRBD1 (6 bases). The CDR3 has 16 amino acids. V lost 0 bases to trimming and J lost 5 bases, with 16 bases between them. Germline values: CDR1 WSHSY, CDR2 SAAADI. CDR3 protein: CASSESWGGLGYGYTF. The CDR3 DNA follows: TGCGCCAGCAGTGAGTCATGGGGGGGCCTCGGGTATGGCTACACCTTC.

This chain links TRBV5-6 with TRBJ2-7; weak D call: TRBD1 (6 bases). CDR3 length equals 14 residues. V was shortened by 6 bases and J by 1 base, with 14 bases between the two germline ends. Germline values: CDR1 SGHDT, CDR2 YYEEEE. The CDR3: CASKDPGVSYEQYF. The CDR3 DNA reads TGTGCCAGCAAAGATCCAGGGGTATCCTACGAGCAGTACTTC. Combining the CDR3 with reference TRBV5-6 and TRBJ2-7 gives the whole variable domain DAGVTQSPTHLIKTRGQQVTLRCSPKSGHDTVSWYQQALGQGPQFIFQYYEEEERQRGNFPDRFSGHQFPNYSSELNVNALLLGDSALYLCASKDPGVSYEQYFGPGTRLTVT.